The 2 T cell receptor beta chains listed next were all sequenced from one sample in a study of tumor T cells in aggressive B-cell lymphoma. Sequenced by immunoSEQ multiplex PCR; TCRdb stores in-frame clones only, minus some. This table holds 250 to 350 clones, about three quarters found once. Sequenced: tumor tissue. These receptors were taken from an adult with diffuse large B cell lymphoma.

This chain connects TRBV27 to TRBJ2-7, with TRBD1 identical over 8 bases. The CDR3 is made up of 12 amino acids. The trim removed 3 bases at V and 7 bases at J, leaving 2 bases unmatched. The germline gives CDR1 MNHEY, CDR2 SMNVEV (reference sequence). CDR3 sequence (DNA): TGTGCCAGCAGTTTGGGACAGGATGAGCAGTACTTC. Protein product: CASSLGQDEQYF.

A remark on this clone: Other DNA sequences in this specimen translate into the identical CDR3. The V and J genes are TRBV19 and TRBJ2-7; 9 bases line up with TRBD1. The V gene end was trimmed by 7 bases and the J gene end by 5 bases; junction bases not matched to a gene: 9. This CDR3 region has 14 residues. The germline gives CDR1 LNHDA, CDR2 SQIVND (reference sequence). The CDR3 coding sequence is TGTGCCAGTACCCCGGGGACAGGGACCCACGAGCAGTACTTC. The encoded protein is CASTPGTGTHEQYF.